This TCR beta chain comes out of a study of Graves' ophthalmopathy and Graves' hyperthyroidism (dated by TCRdb to 2017 to 2018). Regarding the study in general: Peripheral blood was collected at initial diagnosis, prior to any treatment. TCR beta repertoire signatures were used to distinguish Graves' ophthalmopathy from Graves' hyperthyroidism and to predict progression to ophthalmopathy. The 75 to 100 discovery patients were divided at random into training and test sets in a 7:3 ratio. To explore V-J signatures distinguishing ophthalmopathy from hyperthyroidism, a discovery set of 100 or so patients (around 44 ophthalmopathy, over 55 stable hyperthyroidism) was enrolled. In five or six hyperthyroidism patients, T-cell repertoires of thyroid tissue and blood were compared. The independent validation cohort included 18 to 20 hyperthyroidism patients plus 17 patients who later progressed from hyperthyroidism to ophthalmopathy. In total, some 140 blood samples were TCR-sequenced: approximately 42 ophthalmopathy, some 80 hyperthyroidism and some 17 hyperthyroidism-to-ophthalmopathy patients. Once sampling was done, hyperthyroidism patients were given methimazole at a starting dose of 30 mg daily, while ophthalmopathy patients were given high-dose intravenous methylprednisolone.

Patients with ophthalmopathy had moderately to severely active disease, with a Clinical Activity Score of 3 or more, a NOSPECS grade of 4 or more, and a disease duration of less than 3 months. Patients with other autoimmune diseases, uncontrolled infections, pregnancy or lactation were excluded from the study. Diagnosis was based on clinical symptoms, serum thyroxine, TRAb, thyroid ultrasound and orbital computed tomography. Ficoll-Paque density gradient centrifugation was used to isolate PBMCs from approximately 10 ml of fresh peripheral blood. Trizol reagent was used to extract the total RNA, and its quality was then checked on an Agilent 2100 Bioanalyzer. This clonotype was observed at least ten times. Its antigen has not been determined. Base qualities were left out, and no much larger clone turns up one base away. For repertoire sequencing, TCR beta CDR3 regions were amplified from RNA transcripts. The first round was an RT-PCR using HTBI primers with the Qiagen OneStep RT-PCR kit, and this first round was followed by a second-round multiplex PCR, then size selection and purification. Libraries were sequenced paired-end with 100 bp reads on an Illumina HiSeq2000. The authors' analysis ran thus. Reads were processed with SOAPnuke, discarding reads with adapters, uncalled bases, mean Phred below 15, or no exact constant-primer or identifier match. High-quality paired reads were merged with COPE v1.2.5. Each unique nucleotide sequence was defined as a clonotype, and clonotypes were aligned to IMGT TRB V, D and J references with MiTCR v1.1. Only V-J combinations with frequency above 0.0001 were analysed, covering around 99% of repertoires. A TCR clonal expansion and chaos score per V-J combination was defined as the ratio of F50 clonal expansion to chaos observed in the TCRdist matrix. Welch's t-statistics and random forest were used to narrow the features down to 13 V-J combinations, which were then fed into a naive Bayes classifier. The similarity between thyroid and blood repertoires was quantified using the Morisita-Horn index. TCRdb reran the public reads through fastp at Q25 and MiXCR, keeping productive beta chains. All rows with the same CDR3 protein become a single entry with the most common DNA and genes. None of the V and J calls come from the authors' own analysis; TCRdb made them. In all, the sample holds under 200,000 distinct CDR3 sequences, and over 35% of those were seen once. Clones ranked in the top ten supply around 5.8% of the sample.

What the work shows at the level of the full study, not this receptor alone: Most expanded thyroid clonotypes with frequency above 0.001 were also detected in blood, suggesting blood repertoires may reflect the thyroid immune response. In validation, the model predicted ophthalmopathy progression with roughly 68% sensitivity and 72.22% specificity; roughly 11 predicted patients were CT-confirmed with GO in a median of about 7.1 months. In cross-validation, the 13-signature model distinguished ophthalmopathy from stable hyperthyroidism with approximately 85% sensitivity and approximately 81% specificity, and in the test set the corresponding values were roughly 80% and 76%. No statistical method was used to predetermine the sample size, and group allocation was not hidden from the investigators.

V is cut back by 5 bases and J by 6 bases, with 6 bases in the junction unmatched. Measured from the cysteine to the phenylalanine, the CDR3 is 13 residues long. CDR3 DNA is the only sequence kept; it has 39 bases, read in frame from the first base. Sequencing used peripheral blood. Recombination connected TRBV12-3 or TRBV12-4 to TRBJ1-2, with 7 bases matching TRBD1. This TCR derives from a woman between 35 and 50 years old with Graves' ophthalmopathy. Donor details come from another sample of the same person, matched by shared clones. The sequenced DNA is TGTGCCAGCAGTACGACAGGGAGGCATGGCTACACCTTC. It is translated as CASSTTGRHGYTF.